One and the same sample provided the 5 T cell receptor beta chains below, sequenced in a study of control samples from healthy donors and cancer patients. Here immunoSEQ multiplex PCR was the method, and the copy in TCRdb shows in-frame clones only, minus some. Of about 160,000 clones listed, about 94% are singletons. Sample: PBMCs. Source of these receptors: a man in his sixties with colorectal cancer.

This clone has just a few counts. The chain is built from TRBV5-4 and TRBJ2-7, with no clear D. The CDR3 contains 13 residues. Germline V gene sequence: CDR1 SGHNT, CDR2 YYREEE (reference sequence). V lost 4 bases and J lost 3, with 11 bases in between. CDR3: CASSTGPYYEQYF. The CDR3, as DNA: TGTGCCAGCAGCACCGGGCCGTACTACGAGCAGTACTTC.

The chain couples TRBV7-7 to TRBJ2-7; weak D call: TRBD1 (6 bases). CDR1 and CDR2 from the germline V gene are SSHAT and FNYEAQ (reference sequence). The CDR3 is 13 residues long. Trimming removed 1 base at V and 5 bases at J, with 9 bases between. The CDR3 nucleotides read TGTGCCAGCAGCTTAGTGGCAGGGGACGAGCAGTACTTC. This encodes CASSLVAGDEQYF.

The chain joins TRBV4-3 to TRBJ2-6; D unclear. The germline V and J ends were trimmed by 4 bases and 1 base, with 5 bases remaining between them. The length of the CDR3 is 14 residues. CDR1 and CDR2 (germline): LGHNA, YSLEER. CDR3 region: CASSPESGANVLTF. The DNA of the CDR3 is TGCGCCAGCAGCCCCGAGTCTGGGGCCAACGTCCTGACTTTC.

The chain employs TRBV3-1 (or the pseudogene TRBV3-2) and TRBJ1-2; D is undetermined. Deletions cut 4 bases from V and 0 bases from J, with 9 bases between. CDR3 length equals 14 residues. CDR1 and CDR2 (germline): LGHDT, YNNKEL (reference sequence). CDR3 amino acids: CASSPSSANYGYTF. DNA of the CDR3: TGTGCCAGCAGCCCCTCGTCGGCTAACTATGGCTACACCTTC.

This clone appeared a single time. The V call is TRBV5-8, the J call TRBJ1-1; weak D call: TRBD1 (6 bases). The V end was cut by 6 bases, the J end by 0 bases, with 18 bases between. The CDR3 consists of 16 residues. The germline V gene encodes CDR1 SGHTS and CDR2 YDEGEE. The CDR3 DNA sequence: TGTGCCAGCACCCTGGCTGGGGGGCCCTTGAACACTGAAGCTTTCTTT. Protein product: CASTLAGGPLNTEAFF.